The rows below give T cell receptor beta chains drawn from one sample of a study of regulatory T cells in long-lasting Graves disease. TCRdb reprocessed the multiplex PCR reads with MiXCR, giving one entry per CDR3 protein. Of 650,000 to 850,000 distinct CDR3 sequences in the sample, around 30% are singletons; the top ten hold under 50%. The sample here was peripheral blood mononuclear cells (PBMCs), taken when the disease was refractory, from a patient treated with antithyroid drugs. These TCRs come from a female donor with Graves disease. Both conserved end residues are part of each CDR3. D genes are given only for firm matches. Expanded clones are given a class, and other clones once, few, many or no size at all.

TRBV6-2/TRBV6-3,many,NA,TRBJ1-2,CASSEMGGYTF,TGTGCCAGCAGTGAAATGGGTGGCTACACCTTC
TRBV18,few,TRBD1,TRBJ2-7,CASSKTGADEQYF,TGTGCCAGCTCGAAGACAGGGGCCGACGAGCAGTACTTC
TRBV29-1,NA,NA,TRBJ2-7,CSVRDASYEQYF,TGCAGCGTGAGGGACGCCTCCTACGAGCAGTACTTC
TRBV20-1,NA,TRBD1,TRBJ2-7,CSAREDRGGSYEQYF,TGCAGTGCTAGGGAGGACAGGGGAGGCTCCTACGAGCAGTACTTC
TRBV5-1,NA,NA,TRBJ1-2,CASSLDNSYGYTF,TGCGCCAGCAGCTTGGACAACAGCTATGGCTACACCTTC
TRBV6-1,NA,TRBD1,TRBJ2-7,CANISWDSSYEQYF,TGTGCCAACATCAGTTGGGACAGCTCCTACGAGCAGTACTTC
TRBV2,many,TRBD1,TRBJ2-5,CASSSGTGETQYF,TGTGCCAGCAGTTCCGGGACAGGAGAGACCCAGTACTTC
TRBV6-1,few,NA,TRBJ1-2,CASTRPGLGGYGYTF,TGTGCCAGCACGCGGCCTGGACTGGGGGGCTATGGCTACACCTTC
TRBV3-1,few,NA,TRBJ1-2,CASSQDIRDALRTNYGYTF,TGTGCCAGCAGCCAAGATATCCGAGACGCCCTTCGAACCAACTATGGCTACACCTTC
TRBV29-1,NA,TRBD1,TRBJ1-3,CSVDQGGGNTIYF,TGCAGCGTTGACCAGGGGGGTGGAAACACCATATATTTT
TRBV5-1,NA,NA,TRBJ1-1,CASSLNFRPGEAFF,TGCGCCAGCAGCTTGAACTTTCGTCCAGGAGAAGCTTTCTTT
TRBV7-9,NA,TRBD2,TRBJ2-1,CASSFSGSGYNEQFF,TGTGCCAGCAGCTTCAGCGGGAGCGGGTACAATGAGCAGTTCTTC
TRBV11-2,few,TRBD2,TRBJ2-7,CASSLGLAGPHAEQYF,TGTGCCAGCAGCCTGGGACTAGCGGGACCCCATGCGGAGCAGTACTTC
TRBV5-1,once,NA,TRBJ2-1,CASRRDTYNEQFF,TGCGCCAGCAGAAGGGACACCTACAATGAGCAGTTCTTC
TRBV20-1,many,TRBD1,TRBJ1-2,CSASYRQGGIDYGYTF,TGCAGTGCTAGCTACCGACAGGGAGGAATAGACTATGGCTACACCTTC
TRBV2,NA,TRBD2,TRBJ2-1,CASSTRTSGRDEQFF,TGTGCCAGCAGTACCCGGACTAGCGGGAGAGATGAGCAGTTCTTC
TRBV6-1,NA,NA,TRBJ2-5,CASRRAGGETQYF,TGTGCCAGCAGGAGGGCCGGGGGAGAGACCCAGTACTTC
TRBV6-1,few,NA,TRBJ1-1,CASSEIPTRDTEAFF,TGTGCCAGCAGTGAAATCCCAACTAGGGACACTGAAGCTTTCTTT
TRBV6-1,NA,NA,TRBJ1-1,CASSPAGGFTEAFF,TGTGCCAGCAGTCCGGCGGGGGGTTTCACTGAAGCTTTCTTT
TRBV4-1,NA,NA,TRBJ2-7,CASSRLQAYEQYF,TGCGCCAGCAGCCGTTTGCAGGCCTACGAGCAGTACTTC
TRBV2,many,NA,TRBJ2-5,CASNLNGFGETQYF,TGTGCCAGCAACCTAAACGGGTTTGGGGAGACCCAGTACTTC
TRBV30,NA,NA,TRBJ1-1,CAWSVWQGSPAFF,TGTGCCTGGAGTGTTTGGCAGGGGAGTCCAGCTTTCTTT